This TCR beta chain was sequenced in a study of blood T cells in healthy people across ages (dated by TCRdb to between 2014 and 2017). Regarding the study in general: In model experiments, roughly one uniquely barcoded TCR beta cDNA molecule per two T cells was captured by template switching. The study analyzed two additional independent replicas of 1 million unique cDNA reads from the same blood draw for two donors, one aged 18 to 29 and one aged 80 or older. Four age groups were formed from the donors: young (average roughly 15 years), middle-aged (around 41), aged (62) and long-lived (less than 85). To avoid experimental bias, donors of different ages were spread randomly across the sequencing lanes. Using deep sequencing normalized with unique cDNA molecular identifiers, the study measured how TCR beta repertoire diversity changes with age.

What the authors observed across the whole study: Total diversity estimates from one million sequenced T cells were considered lower bounds and underestimates. Conclusive comparison of naive and antigen-experienced compartments was prevented by the profiling of bulk unsorted PBMCs. Because donor CMV infection status was unknown, age-related changes in expanded clonotypes were potentially confounded. Observed TCR beta diversity per million T cells fell roughly linearly with age, and a significant reduction was already apparent by age roughly 40. Compared with the aged group, the long-lived group had more naive CD4+ T cells, fewer expanded clones and increased TCR diversity, suggesting age selection. A strong correlation was found between observed TCR beta diversity and the percentage of naive T cells measured by flow cytometry.

The receptor library was made with 5' RACE. Sequenced using an Illumina HiSeq 2500. A second roughly 6 to 11 cycle PCR used a sample-barcoded 5' primer and a J-beta primer mix. A template-switch 5' adaptor carrying 12 random nucleotides introduced a unique molecular identifier onto each TCR beta cDNA molecule. At least 3 million CDR3-containing paired-end reads were obtained from each sample. First-strand cDNA was synthesized from all RNA with the Mint cDNA synthesis kit, primed by a TRBC-specific oligonucleotide. After uracil-DNA glycosylase treatment, a first 18-cycle PCR used universal primers M1SS and BC2_uni_R on all cDNA. The published analysis was carried out like this. Each sample was normalized by randomly selecting 1 million high-quality reads, each carrying a distinct molecular identifier. Instead of being binned into consensus sequences, reads with shared molecular identifiers were discarded. CDR3 identification, clonotype clustering and error correction used MiTCR with a Q25 quality threshold and the strictest error-elimination algorithm. A nonparametric unseen species model with Euler transformation was used to estimate lower-bound total TCR beta diversity. TCRdb ran its own pipeline on the public reads, namely fastp trimming at Q25 and MiXCR clone calling, and kept in-frame beta chains. Merged by CDR3 protein, the rows form single entries marked with the most common genes and DNA. For this entry, the V and J calls and clone size follow TCRdb and not the study's own pipeline. The sample table contains hundreds of thousands of distinct CDR3 sequences; only one count was recorded for more than 20% of them. The ten biggest clones cover 3.5% to 4% of the sample.

The roughly 39 donors, aged roughly 6 to 100 years, were systemically healthy Caucasian individuals from Russia. Around 10 milliliters of peripheral blood were drawn from each donor into EDTA-treated Vacutainer tubes. PBMCs were isolated by Ficoll-Paque density-gradient centrifugation, with at least 7 million obtained per sample. Total RNA was extracted from PBMCs with Trizol reagent, with at least 5.5 micrograms obtained per sample. Naive CD45RAhigh/CD27high T cell percentages were measured by flow cytometry on a PBMC aliquot from every donor. A remark on this clonotype: Its target antigen remains unknown. No quality values exist for individual bases; no much larger clone is one base distant.

The CDR3 has 17 amino acids, counting the end cysteine and phenylalanine. Left in the record is the CDR3 DNA by itself, 51 bases read in frame from the first base. At the junction V is shortened by 3 bases and J by 5 bases, with 22 bases in between. For CDR1 and CDR2, the germline V gene lists KGHSH and LQKENI. Sequenced input: blood. This sequence originates from a man aged 65-85 years in good health. The rearrangement combines TRBV18 with TRBJ2-5, and possibly TRBD2, on 5 matching bases. CDR3 loop: CASSPTARGMGLETQYF. The nucleotides are TGTGCCAGCTCACCCACAGCACGGGGTATGGGATTGGAGACCCAGTACTTC.